This entry concerns a single T cell receptor beta chain. This CDR3 spans 14 amino acids. The ends lost 5 bases at V and 3 bases at J; junction bases unmatched: 7. Germline V gene lookup returns CDR1 SGHTA and CDR2 FQGNSA. The data stem from a study of blood T cell repertoires in COVID-19. About the study: Sources were T cells, B-cell-depleted T cells, or PBMCs; the material itself was cDNA or gDNA.

Participants came from roughly 25 US areas, aged roughly 18 to 90 years. Clinical history reported by participants formed the basis on which cohorts were assigned. Methods used by the authors: Amplified reference gene primers provided the basis for estimating nucleated cell counts. Assay used: immunoSEQ multiplex PCR; TCRdb lists only in-frame clones, some missing. The D gene and trimming were derived from the DNA, and the V and J assignments and clone size from that table. The sample lists approximately 210,000 clones; approximately 80% were seen once. The sequence came from a man aged 25 to 40 with acute COVID-19. The chain carries TRBV7-2 and TRBJ2-7; 7 nucleotides line up with TRBD2. The material sequenced was PBMCs or T cells enriched from blood (not recorded which). For the CDR3, the DNA is TGTGCCAGCAGCGGCCAGACTAGCTACTACGAGCAGTACTTC. It specifies CASSGQTSYYEQYF.